Below, 13 T cell receptor beta chains from the same sample are listed, as sequenced in a study of T cell responses to AZD1222 COVID-19 vaccine (dated by TCRdb to the early 2020s). Library creation used the immunoSEQ multiplex PCR assay. This is the immuneACCESS table as TCRdb keeps it, with only in-frame sequences that have V and J called. A part of the clones is gone; compared with another copy, unresolved V genes explain less than half, and the rest is unexplained. Present in this sample are approximately 110,000 clones, 70% to 90% of which were seen just once. Less than 4.5% of the sample lies in the top ten. This sample's time point label indicates: about 28 days (+/-7) after the second vaccine dose. Sequenced material: peripheral blood, taken 28 days after the second AZD1222 dose. These receptors were obtained from an adult who received the AZD1222 COVID-19 vaccine.

The V and J genes are TRBV7-9 and TRBJ1-4, with D uncertain. Looked up from germline, CDR1 is SEHNR and CDR2 is FQNEAQ (reference sequence). Trimming removed 1 base at V and 0 bases at J, with 3 bases between. This CDR3 has 14 residues. The CDR3 is CASSLESTNEKLFF. Here the CDR3 DNA reads TGTGCCAGCAGCTTAGAATCAACTAATGAAAAACTGTTTTTT. The complete variable domain, with remaining parts taken from reference TRBV7-9 and TRBJ1-4, reads DTGVSQNPRHKITKRGQNVTFRCDPISEHNRLYWYRQTLGQGPEFLTYFQNEAQLEKSRLLSDRFSAERPKGSFSTLEIQRTEQGDSAMYLCASSLESTNEKLFFGSGTQLSVL.

The genes are TRBV27 and TRBJ1-2; tentative D call: TRBD1 (5 bases). The CDR3 is 15 residues long. CDR1 and CDR2 (germline): MNHEY, SMNVEV (reference sequence). The ends were cut back, 5 bases at V and 6 bases at J, with 19 bases in the middle. The CDR3 nucleotides read TGTGCCAGCAGTGCAAGAGGGGTCCTGTATGATGGCTACACCTTC. Protein: CASSARGVLYDGYTF.

V gene TRBV5-1 combines with J gene TRBJ2-5; 8 bases are shared with TRBD1. This CDR3 region has 15 residues. Per the germline V gene, CDR1 is SGHRS and CDR2 is YFSETQ. Trimming cost V 4 bases and J 2 bases; bases outside gene matches: 7. The CDR3 is CASSRTGTGQETQYF. CDR3 bases: TGCGCCAGCAGCAGGACCGGGACAGGACAAGAGACCCAGTACTTC.

The rearrangement uses TRBV6-5 and TRBJ2-3; D is undetermined. Looked up from germline, CDR1 is MNHEY and CDR2 is SVGAGI. The V end lost 2 bases, the J end lost 6 bases, and 9 bases lay between the germline ends. This CDR3 spans 13 amino acids. CDR3 DNA sequence: TGTGCCAGCAGTTACCCCGGACGGGATACGCAGTATTTT. Encoded protein: CASSYPGRDTQYF.

This rearrangement joins TRBV30 to TRBJ1-4; TRBD1 aligns across 8 bases. J was trimmed by 8 bases and V by 2 bases; bases with no gene match: 4. The CDR3 has 13 residues. The germline CDR1 and CDR2 sequences are GTSNPN and SVGIG (reference sequence). CDR3 sequence (DNA): TGTGCCTGGAGTTTAAGGACAGGGGAAAAACTGTTTTTT. It yields the protein CAWSLRTGEKLFF.

The chain couples TRBV19 to TRBJ1-4, with D perhaps TRBD1 (6 bases). This CDR3 is 15 amino acids long. V was shortened by 1 base and J by 7 bases, with 13 bases between the two germline ends. From germline, CDR1 is LNHDA and CDR2 SQIVND (reference sequence). The CDR3 here is CASSIGPRGGEKLFF. CDR3 DNA: TGTGCCAGTAGTATAGGCCCCCGAGGGGGTGAAAAACTGTTTTTT.

This rearrangement joins TRBV9 to TRBJ2-1, with D possibly matching TRBD1 (6 bases). Per the germline V gene, CDR1 is SGDLS and CDR2 is YYNGEE. With 3 bases removed from V and 0 bases from J, the gap between germline ends came to 13 bases. CDR3 size: 16 residues. The CDR3 protein is CASSAGAYGSYNEQFF. The CDR3 coding sequence is TGTGCCAGCAGCGCAGGGGCGTATGGCTCCTACAATGAGCAGTTCTTC.

The rearrangement links TRBV11-2 to TRBJ1-1; no reliable D call. This CDR3 has 13 amino acids. Germline V gene data show CDR1 as SGHAT and CDR2 as FQNNGV. Trimming pared 1 base from V and 3 bases from J, leaving 6 bases between. The CDR3 nucleotides read TGTGCCAGCAGCTTAGGCGGGCACACTGAAGCTTTCTTT. This gives the protein CASSLGGHTEAFF.

The chain is built from TRBV14 and TRBJ1-1; 11 bases map to TRBD1. Germline trimming cut 3 bases from V and 11 bases from J; bases unmatched to any gene: 8. Germline assignment: CDR1 SGHDN and CDR2 FVKESK. This CDR3 has 14 residues. The CDR3 DNA sequence: TGTGCCAGCAGCCATAAAGGACAGGGGGCTAACGCTTTCTTT. This encodes CASSHKGQGANAFF.

This clone was observed a single time. This chain's CDR3 is CASGWSSGQETQYF. Written as DNA, the CDR3 is TGTGCCAGCGGGTGGTCGAGCGGCCAAGAGACCCAGTACTTC. The rearrangement joins TRBV28 to TRBJ2-5, with a possible D match to TRBD2 (5 bases). The V gene's germline CDR1 is MDHEN and CDR2 SYDVKM. The CDR3 loop spans 14 amino acids. Trimming cost V 8 bases and J 1 base, with 14 bases left between them.

The V gene is TRBV2, the J gene TRBJ2-5, with TRBD2 matching over 8 bases. There are 15 residues in the CDR3. The germline V gene has CDR1 SNHLY and CDR2 FYNNEI. J gave up 0 bases and V 5 bases, and 5 bases lay outside the gene matches. This CDR3 is CASSYSGTYQETQYF. CDR3 DNA: TGTGCCAGCAGTTATAGCGGGACATACCAAGAGACCCAGTACTTC.

The rearrangement uses TRBV11-3 and TRBJ2-5, with D unresolved. This CDR3 has 14 residues. Trimming shortened V by 2 bases and J by 5 bases, and 12 bases separated the two germline ends. Germline CDR1 reads SGHNT; CDR2 reads YENEEA. The CDR3 loop reads CASSLRLEEETQYF. CDR3 nucleotides: TGTGCCAGCAGCTTACGATTAGAAGAGGAGACCCAGTACTTC.

V and J are TRBV7-2 and TRBJ2-1, with a possible D match to TRBD2 (5 bases). The germline gives CDR1 SGHTA, CDR2 FQGNSA. The CDR3 totals 13 residues. V lost 1 base and J 6 bases, leaving 7 bases between the germline ends. The CDR3 bases are TGTGCCAGCAGCTTAGGAGGGTTCAATGAGCAGTTCTTC. Translation gives CASSLGGFNEQFF.